The T cell receptor (beta chain) described here comes from a study of human T cells and chemical hapten exposure. The wider study: Skin of the upper inner arm, roughly 2 cm by roughly 2 cm, received 2% DPC for sensitization.

Time point given: patch test 3, about 24 weeks after DPC sensitization. Treatment noted: therapeutic diphenylcyclopropenone sensitization with weekly scalp DPC. As processed by the authors: With a range of about 23,224 to 700,000, the median per sample was roughly 95,000 TCRs. TCRdb used MiXCR to reprocess the RACE reads, holding one entry per CDR3 protein. In this record, the V and J calls reflect TCRdb's handling and not the investigators' own analysis. The sample consists of some 96,000 distinct CDR3 sequences, roughly 27% of them appearing once. This clonotype has more than one count but fewer than ten. This sequence was found in a man aged 40-55 years with alopecia areata. Some clones in this sample may be carry-over from other donors' samples. The sample here was whole blood, taken in connection with sensitization to the hapten diphenylcyclopropenone (DPC).

CDR3 sequence reads: CASSLAQETQYF. The DNA of the CDR3 is TGCGCCAGCAGCTTGGCTCAAGAGACCCAGTACTTC. The V call is TRBV5-1, the J call TRBJ2-5; unclear D gene. The germline V gene encodes CDR1 SGHRS and CDR2 YFSETQ. The CDR3 is made up of 12 amino acids. V was clipped by 0 bases and J by 2 bases, with 2 bases between them. Supplemented by reference TRBV5-1 and TRBJ2-5, the full variable domain reads KAGVTQTPRYLIKTRGQQVTLSCSPISGHRSVSWYQQTPGQGLQFLFEYFSETQRNKGNFPGRFSGRQFSNSRSEMNVSTLELGDSALYLCASSLAQETQYFGPGTRLLVL.